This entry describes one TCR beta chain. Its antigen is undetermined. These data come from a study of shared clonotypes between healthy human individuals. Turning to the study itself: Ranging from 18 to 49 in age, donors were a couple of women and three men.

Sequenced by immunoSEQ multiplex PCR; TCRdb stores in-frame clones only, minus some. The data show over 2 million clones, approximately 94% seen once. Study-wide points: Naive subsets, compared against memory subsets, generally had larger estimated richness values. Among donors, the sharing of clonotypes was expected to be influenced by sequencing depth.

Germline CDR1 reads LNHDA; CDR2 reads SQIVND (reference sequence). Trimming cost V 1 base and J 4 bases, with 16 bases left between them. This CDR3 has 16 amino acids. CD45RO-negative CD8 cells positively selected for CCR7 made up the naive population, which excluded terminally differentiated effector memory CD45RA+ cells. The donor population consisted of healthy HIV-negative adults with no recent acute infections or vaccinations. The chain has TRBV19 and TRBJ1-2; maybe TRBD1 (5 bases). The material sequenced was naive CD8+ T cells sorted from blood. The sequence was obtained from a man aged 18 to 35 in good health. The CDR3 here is CASSIVRRDGFYGYTF. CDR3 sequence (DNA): TGTGCCAGTAGTATAGTGCGCCGGGACGGATTCTATGGCTACACCTTC. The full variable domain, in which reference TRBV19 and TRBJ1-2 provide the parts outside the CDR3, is DGGITQSPKYLFRKEGQNVTLSCEQNLNHDAMYWYRQDPGQGLRLIYYSQIVNDFQKGDIAEGYSVSREKKESFPLTVTSAQKNPTAFYLCASSIVRRDGFYGYTFGSGTRLTVV.